These 2 T cell receptor beta chains originate from one sample sequenced in a study of T cells in Graves' hyperthyroidism and ophthalmopathy. TCR beta CDR3 regions were amplified from RNA transcripts. With the HTBI primer set, the TCR CDR3 went through a first round of RT-PCR. TCRdb reprocessed the multiplex PCR reads via MiXCR and lists one record per CDR3 protein. The sample contains around 620,000 distinct CDR3 sequences, 13% to 15% of which appear only once. Sequences were obtained from blood. The source is a woman aged 18 to 35 with Graves' ophthalmopathy.

This clonotype was picked up many times. The chain couples TRBV7-9 to TRBJ1-4; a possible D gene is TRBD1 (6 bases). V was cut by 4 bases and J by 9 bases, with 9 bases left in between. The CDR3 sequence is 12 residues long. The germline CDR1 and CDR2 sequences are SEHNR and FQNEAQ (reference sequence). The DNA of the CDR3 is TGTGCCAGCAGCTCCACAGGGAAAAAACTGTTTTTT. Translation: CASSSTGKKLFF. The whole variable domain, remainder taken from reference TRBV7-9 and TRBJ1-4, is DTGVSQNPRHKITKRGQNVTFRCDPISEHNRLYWYRQTLGQGPEFLTYFQNEAQLEKSRLLSDRFSAERPKGSFSTLEIQRTEQGDSAMYLCASSSTGKKLFFGSGTQLSVL.

Many counts were recorded for this clonotype. The chain recombines TRBV28 with TRBJ1-6, with 7 bases aligning to TRBD1. The germline CDR1 and CDR2 sequences are MDHEN and SYDVKM. CDR3 size: 17 residues. J gave up 2 bases and V 3 bases, and 7 bases lay outside the gene matches. The CDR3 nucleotides are TGTGCCAGCAGTTTTTCGGACAGGTCCCCCTATAATTCACCCCTCCACTTT. Its translation is CASSFSDRSPYNSPLHF.